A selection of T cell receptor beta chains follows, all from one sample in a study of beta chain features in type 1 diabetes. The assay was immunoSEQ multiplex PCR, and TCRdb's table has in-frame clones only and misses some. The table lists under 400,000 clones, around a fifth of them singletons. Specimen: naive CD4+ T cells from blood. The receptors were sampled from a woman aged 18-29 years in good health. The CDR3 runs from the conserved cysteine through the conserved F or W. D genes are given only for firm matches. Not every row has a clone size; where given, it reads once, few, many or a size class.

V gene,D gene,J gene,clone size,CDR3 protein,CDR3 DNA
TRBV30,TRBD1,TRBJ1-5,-,CAWSSGQGLLNQPQHF,TGTGCCTGGAGTTCGGGACAGGGGTTACTCAATCAGCCCCAGCATTTT
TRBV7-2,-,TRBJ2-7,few,CASSLVGGTYEQYF,TGTGCCAGCAGCTTAGTGGGGGGAACCTACGAGCAGTACTTC
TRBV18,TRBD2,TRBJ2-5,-,CASSPTGGETQYF,TGTGCCAGCTCACCGACGGGGGGTGAGACCCAGTACTTC
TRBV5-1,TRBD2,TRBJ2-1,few,CASTRGTSASSYNEQFF,TGCGCCAGCACCCGCGGGACTAGCGCCAGCTCCTACAATGAGCAGTTCTTC
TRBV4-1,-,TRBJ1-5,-,CASSYRVGKGGNQPQHF,TGCGCCAGCAGCTACAGGGTGGGAAAGGGCGGAAATCAGCCCCAGCATTTT
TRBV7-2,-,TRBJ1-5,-,CASSLTGNNQPQHF,TGTGCCAGCAGCTTAACAGGGAACAATCAGCCCCAGCATTTT
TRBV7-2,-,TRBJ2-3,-,CASSLGKWRGSTDTQYF,TGTGCCAGCAGCTTAGGGAAGTGGCGGGGAAGCACAGATACGCAGTATTTT
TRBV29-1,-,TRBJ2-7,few,CSLQPGYEQYF,TGCAGCCTCCAGCCGGGCTACGAGCAGTACTTC
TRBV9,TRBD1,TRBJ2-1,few,CASSVGWTGLYNEQFF,TGTGCCAGCAGCGTAGGGTGGACAGGGCTCTACAATGAGCAGTTCTTC
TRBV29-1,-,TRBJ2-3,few,CSVEEPYTYTQYF,TGCAGCGTTGAAGAACCGTACACATATACGCAGTATTTT
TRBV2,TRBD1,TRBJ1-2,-,CASSAGGTGNGYTF,TGTGCCAGCAGTGCCGGAGGGACAGGGAACGGCTACACCTTC
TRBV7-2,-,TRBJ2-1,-,CASSLGLHEQFF,TGTGCCAGCAGCTTAGGACTTCATGAGCAGTTCTTC
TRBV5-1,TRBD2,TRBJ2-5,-,CASRRGLAGAETQYF,TGCGCCAGCAGGAGGGGACTAGCGGGAGCAGAGACCCAGTACTTC
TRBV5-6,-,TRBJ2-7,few,CASSRGDSEQYF,TGTGCTTCCAGCAGGGGCGATTCCGAGCAGTACTTC
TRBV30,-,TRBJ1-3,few,CAWSPGNTIYF,TGTGCCTGGAGCCCGGGAAACACCATATATTTT
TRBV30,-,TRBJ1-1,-,CAWSRRETEAFF,TGTGCCTGGAGCCGCCGAGAGACTGAAGCTTTCTTT
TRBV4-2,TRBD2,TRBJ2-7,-,CASSQDSSGGVYEQYF,TGTGCCAGCAGCCAAGACTCTAGCGGGGGGGTATACGAGCAGTACTTC
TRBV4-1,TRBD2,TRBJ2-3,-,CASSQDLAGGFTDTQYF,TGCGCCAGCAGCCAAGATCTGGCGGGGGGGTTCACAGATACGCAGTATTTT